This T cell receptor (beta chain) was captured by sequencing in a study of monozygotic twins with inflammatory bowel disease. Each donor gave roughly 2.5 ml of peripheral blood. As concerns this clonotype: What it binds is unknown.

Germline assignment: CDR1 SQVTM and CDR2 ANQGSEA. The CDR3 has 11 amino acids. After re-calling the 5' RACE reads, TCRdb lists one entry per CDR3 protein, DNA absent. The sample table sets out some 400,000 distinct CDR3 sequences. Study-wide findings and caveats: Healthy co-twins exceeded IBD patients in TCRbeta diversity as measured by inverse Simpson. The sharing of clonotypes with others was lower in IBD patients than in healthy twins, especially with disease activity. No detectable difference in repertoire similarity separated concordant from discordant twins, possibly as a result of limited power.

Sequenced input: blood. This clonotype originated in a human donor with ulcerative colitis or Crohn's disease, or a healthy co-twin of an affected twin (not recorded which). This chain links TRBV29-1 with TRBJ1-1. The CDR3 reads CSVEVTAEAFF.